Below are 22 T cell receptor beta chains sequenced from a single sample in a study of blood T cell repertoires in COVID-19. Assay: immunoSEQ multiplex PCR; the TCRdb copy retains only in-frame clones and omits some. Of 150,000 to 200,000 clones in the sample, under 80% were seen once. Sequenced material: PBMCs or T cells enriched from blood (not recorded which). These receptors came from a woman in her forties or fifties with acute COVID-19.

This clone has only a few counts. The chain joins TRBV27 to TRBJ2-2, with D possibly TRBD2 on 5 matching bases. V lost 0 bases to trimming and J lost 8 bases, with 13 bases between them. Germline V gives CDR1 MNHEY, CDR2 SMNVEV (reference sequence). The CDR3 sequence is 15 residues long. CDR3 coding DNA: TGTGCCAGCAGTTTATCCCGGACGGGGATGGGGGAGCTGTTTTTT. Translated: CASSLSRTGMGELFF.

This chain uses TRBV7-2 with TRBJ1-1; no definite D call. Deletions cut 2 bases from V and 5 bases from J, with 12 bases between. The germline V gene encodes CDR1 SGHTA and CDR2 FQGNSA. This CDR3 is 14 amino acids long. The CDR3 DNA reads TGTGCCAGCAGCTTATTCTCCGGGAGGACTGAAGCTTTCTTT. Residues: CASSLFSGRTEAFF.

The chain is built from TRBV3-1 (or the pseudogene TRBV3-2) and TRBJ2-2; 8 bases align to TRBD2. The CDR3 spans 17 residues. Per germline, CDR1 LGHDT and CDR2 YNNKEL (reference sequence). With 1 base clipped from V and 3 bases from J, the junction kept 7 bases outside the gene matches. This chain's CDR3 is CASSQVGRGAYTGELFF. The DNA for the CDR3 is TGTGCCAGCAGCCAAGTCGGGCGGGGGGCTTACACCGGGGAGCTGTTTTTT.

This chain links TRBV19 with TRBJ1-2; 9 bases align to TRBD1. Germline CDR1 is LNHDA and CDR2 is SQIVND (reference sequence). The CDR3 is 12 residues long. Losses at the gene ends were 6 bases for V and 6 bases for J; bases not matched to a gene: 2. The CDR3 sequence is CASRWDRDGYTF. The CDR3 coding sequence is TGTGCCAGTAGATGGGACAGGGATGGCTACACCTTC.

The rearrangement joins TRBV27 to TRBJ1-4; D may be TRBD1 (5 bases). The V gene's germline CDR1 is MNHEY and CDR2 SMNVEV (reference sequence). The CDR3 is made up of 13 amino acids. V dropped 2 bases and J dropped 10 bases, with 11 bases sitting between them. CDR3: CASSLTRVAKLFF. The CDR3 coding sequence is TGTGCCAGCAGTTTAACCAGGGTGGCAAAACTGTTTTTT.

The chain links TRBV7-2 to TRBJ1-3; the match to TRBD1 covers 9 bases. The CDR3 has 17 amino acids. Losses at the gene ends were 0 bases for V and 4 bases for J; bases not matched to a gene: 7. Germline V gives CDR1 SGHTA, CDR2 FQGNSA. The CDR3 DNA reads as TGTGCCAGCAGCTTAGCCGTGACAGGGGGAGGAGGAAACACCATATATTTT. It codes for CASSLAVTGGGGNTIYF. Complete variable domain (other parts from reference TRBV7-2 and TRBJ1-3): GAGVSQSPSNKVTEKGKDVELRCDPISGHTALYWYRQSLGQGLEFLIYFQGNSAPDKSGLPSDRFSAERTGGSVSTLTIQRTQQEDSAVYLCASSLAVTGGGGNTIYFGEGSWLTVV.

The chain combines TRBV6-4 with TRBJ1-2, with D hard to call. This CDR3 spans 14 amino acids. CDR1 is MRHNA and CDR2 is SNTAGT in the germline V gene. Trimming stripped 4 bases from V and 2 bases from J, with 11 bases between. CDR3 bases: TGTGCCAGCAGTGGTACGGGTCGAAACTATGGCTACACCTTC. Translation gives CASSGTGRNYGYTF.

This clone showed up many times. The chain carries TRBV30 and TRBJ1-1; D call uncertain. Per germline, CDR1 GTSNPN and CDR2 SVGIG (reference sequence). The CDR3 is made up of 13 amino acids. V dropped 0 bases and J dropped 3 bases, with 8 bases sitting between them. The CDR3, as DNA: TGTGCCTGGAGTGTACTAGGGTACACTGAAGCTTTCTTT. Translation: CAWSVLGYTEAFF.

This chain links TRBV5-1 with TRBJ1-6, with a possible D match to TRBD1 (5 bases). The V end lost 3 bases, the J end lost 7 bases, and 14 bases lay between the germline ends. Germline CDR1 reads SGHRS; CDR2 reads YFSETQ. The CDR3 sequence is 15 residues long. CDR3 in amino acids: CASSSLRTQNSPLHF. Written as DNA, the CDR3 is TGCGCCAGCAGCTCGTTGAGGACACAGAATTCACCCCTCCACTTT.

The chain recombines TRBV2 with TRBJ1-5; no clear D. CDR1 and CDR2 (germline): SNHLY, FYNNEI. Trimming took 0 bases from V and 3 from J, leaving 9 bases between them. CDR3 length: 15 residues. The chain's CDR3 is CASSEAVDFNQPQHF. Here the CDR3 DNA reads TGTGCCAGCAGTGAAGCTGTAGACTTCAATCAGCCCCAGCATTTT. The entire variable domain, with the rest obtained from reference TRBV2 and TRBJ1-5, is as follows: EPEVTQTPSHQVTQMGQEVILRCVPISNHLYFYWYRQILGQKVEFLVSFYNNEISEKSEIFDDQFSVERPDGSNFTLKIRSTKLEDSAMYFCASSEAVDFNQPQHFGDGTRLSIL.

The V call is TRBV19, the J call TRBJ2-1; 7 nucleotides line up with TRBD1. CDR3 size: 16 residues. V shed 3 bases and J 15 bases; nucleotides not matched to a gene: 20. Germline CDR1 and CDR2: LNHDA and SQIVND (reference sequence). The CDR3 loop reads CASSIMWGQQPPLPFF. The CDR3 coding sequence is TGTGCCAGTAGTATTATGTGGGGACAGCAACCACCACTCCCGTTCTTC.

The chain uses TRBV6-5 and TRBJ1-6; D remains ambiguous. The germline V gene encodes CDR1 MNHEY and CDR2 SVGAGI. The CDR3 runs 15 residues. V was trimmed by 0 bases and J by 9 bases, leaving 12 bases between them. CDR3 in DNA: TGTGCCAGCAGTTACTCGATCGCTCTAAGTTCACCCCTCCACTTT. It yields the protein CASSYSIALSSPLHF.

V is TRBV29-1 and J is TRBJ2-4, with 8 bases that match TRBD2. Germline trimming cut 6 bases from V and 6 bases from J; bases unmatched to any gene: 10. Germline V CDR1 and CDR2: SQVTM, ANQGSEA. This CDR3 has 14 amino acids. The CDR3, as DNA: TGCAGCGTCCGGGGGGGCGGAGGCGGAAACATTCAGTACTTC. Translated, it gives CSVRGGGGGNIQYF.

This clone was seen just once. The rearrangement joins TRBV5-6 to TRBJ1-4; perhaps TRBD1 as D (5 bases). The CDR3 has 16 residues. Germline V gene data show CDR1 as SGHDT and CDR2 as YYEEEE. V lost 4 bases to trimming and J lost 7 bases, with 20 bases between them. CDR3 bases: TGTGCCAGCAGCCCCAAGGGGACCGACGGGAGTGAAAAACTGTTTTTT. Its translation: CASSPKGTDGSEKLFF.

This clone has just one count. V is TRBV12-5 and J is TRBJ1-2; 8 bases agree with TRBD1. V trimming: 4 bases; J trimming: 4 bases; junction bases outside the gene matches: 8. Germline assignment: CDR1 LGHNT and CDR2 FRNRAP. This CDR3 spans 15 amino acids. The CDR3 loop is CASGYNTGGSYGYTF. The CDR3 DNA reads TGTGCTAGTGGTTACAATACAGGGGGTTCCTATGGCTACACCTTC. Filled out from reference TRBV12-5 and TRBJ1-2, the complete variable domain reads DARVTQTPRHKVTEMGQEVTMRCQPILGHNTVFWYRQTMMQGLELLAYFRNRAPLDDSGMPKDRFSAEMPDATLATLKIQPSEPRDSAVYFCASGYNTGGSYGYTFGSGTRLTVV.

The chain employs TRBV7-3 and TRBJ1-1, with D possibly being TRBD1 (5 bases). The CDR3 has 14 residues. Per the germline V gene, CDR1 is SGHTA and CDR2 is FQGTGA. Deletions cut 5 bases from V and 6 bases from J, with 16 bases between. The CDR3 coding sequence is TGTGCCAGCAGCCAGGGTTATGGAAACTCTGAAGCTTTCTTT. Protein: CASSQGYGNSEAFF.

J is TRBJ2-3 and V is TRBV7-3, with TRBD2 identical over 7 bases. The CDR3 spans 16 residues. Germline assignment: CDR1 SGHTA and CDR2 FQGTGA. The junction had 11 bases not matched to a gene; V was cut back by 5 bases and J by 3 bases. The CDR3 loop is CASSLMGGLGTDTQYF. The DNA for the CDR3 is TGTGCCAGCAGCCTAATGGGAGGGCTCGGGACAGATACGCAGTATTTT.

The V call is TRBV11-1, the J call TRBJ1-1, with D possibly matching TRBD1 (5 bases). V gave up 5 bases and J gave up 1 base, with 8 bases separating them. This CDR3 region has 13 residues. Germline V gene data show CDR1 as SGHAT and CDR2 as FQDESV (reference sequence). The CDR3 nucleotides are TGTGCCAGCAGCCCACAGGCGAACACTGAAGCTTTCTTT. The encoded protein is CASSPQANTEAFF.

V gene TRBV27 combines with J gene TRBJ1-2, with 8 nucleotides matching TRBD1. V shed 2 bases, J shed 6 bases, and the junction held 5 bases outside the gene matches. CDR3 length: 14 residues. Germline V gene lookup returns CDR1 MNHEY and CDR2 SMNVEV (reference sequence). DNA of the CDR3: TGTGCCAGCAGTTTAGGACAGGGTAGTGATGGCTACACCTTC. This codes for CASSLGQGSDGYTF.

The J gene is TRBJ1-5, the V gene TRBV19, with TRBD1 identical over 8 bases. Germline CDR1 is LNHDA and CDR2 is SQIVND (reference sequence). This CDR3 region has 14 residues. V trimming: 0 bases; J trimming: 15 bases; junction bases outside the gene matches: 10. The CDR3 here is CASSIDPDRDEWHF. The CDR3 DNA sequence: TGTGCCAGTAGTATAGATCCGGACAGGGACGAATGGCATTTT.

The rearrangement joins TRBV24-1 to TRBJ1-2; TRBD1 matches 9 bases. Germline CDR1 KGHDR, CDR2 SFDVKD. J was trimmed by 7 bases and V by 4 bases; bases with no gene match: 12. CDR3 size: 16 residues. The CDR3 sequence: CATSDSRQGVMAGYTF. CDR3 coding DNA: TGTGCCACCAGTGACTCCCGACAGGGGGTTATGGCTGGCTACACCTTC.

The chain carries TRBV5-1 and TRBJ1-4; TRBD1 aligns across 7 bases. The V gene's germline CDR1 is SGHRS and CDR2 YFSETQ. V was pared by 4 bases and J by 6 bases, with 6 bases of the junction left unmatched. There are 14 residues in the CDR3. The CDR3 here is CASSRGTDYEKLFF. CDR3 nucleotide sequence: TGCGCCAGCAGCAGGGGGACAGACTATGAAAAACTGTTTTTT.